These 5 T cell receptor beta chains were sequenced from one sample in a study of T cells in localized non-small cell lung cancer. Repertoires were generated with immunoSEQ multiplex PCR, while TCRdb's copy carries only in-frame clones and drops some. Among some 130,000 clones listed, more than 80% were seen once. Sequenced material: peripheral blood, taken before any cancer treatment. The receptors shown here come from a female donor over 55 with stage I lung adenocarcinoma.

The CDR3 region is CASNQGLSSYNEQFF. Here the CDR3 DNA reads TGTGCCAGCAACCAGGGACTCAGCTCCTACAATGAGCAGTTCTTC. This chain joins TRBV2 and TRBJ2-1, with D perhaps TRBD2 (6 bases). Germline V lookup: CDR1 SNHLY, CDR2 FYNNEI. The CDR3 has 15 amino acids. Trimming stripped 7 bases from V and 0 bases from J, with 13 bases between.

Here the CDR3 reads CASSLDGSRADTQYF. The CDR3, as DNA: TGTGCCAGCAGCTTAGATGGCAGTAGGGCAGATACGCAGTATTTT. V is TRBV11-2 and J is TRBJ2-3, with D uncertain. This CDR3 is 15 amino acids long. The V end was cut by 0 bases, the J end by 4 bases, with 11 bases between. Germline V gene data show CDR1 as SGHAT and CDR2 as FQNNGV.

This CDR3 reads CASSLGQGTEQYF. The CDR3 DNA follows: TGTGCCAGCAGTTTGGGACAGGGGACCGAGCAGTACTTC. J is TRBJ2-7 and V is TRBV27, with 10 bases fitting TRBD1. Germline CDR1 is MNHEY and CDR2 is SMNVEV (reference sequence). This CDR3 is 13 amino acids long. Trimming cost V 3 bases and J 6 bases; bases outside gene matches: 2.

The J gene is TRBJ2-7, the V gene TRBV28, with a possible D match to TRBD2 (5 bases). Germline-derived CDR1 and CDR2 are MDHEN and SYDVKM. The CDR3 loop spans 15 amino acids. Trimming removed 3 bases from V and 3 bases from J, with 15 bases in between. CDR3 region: CASSFPGKPDYEQYF. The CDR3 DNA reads TGTGCCAGCAGTTTCCCCGGGAAGCCGGACTACGAGCAGTACTTC. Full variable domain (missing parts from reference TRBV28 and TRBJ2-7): DVKVTQSSRYLVKRTGEKVFLECVQDMDHENMFWYRQDPGLGLRLIYFSYDVKMKEKGDIPEGYSVSREKKERFSLILESASTNQTSMYLCASSFPGKPDYEQYFGPGTRLTVT.

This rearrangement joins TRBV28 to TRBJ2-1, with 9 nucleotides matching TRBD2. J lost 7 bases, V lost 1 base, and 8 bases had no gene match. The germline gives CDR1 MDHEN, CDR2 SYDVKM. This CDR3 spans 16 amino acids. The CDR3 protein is CASSLYVSGRTNEQFF. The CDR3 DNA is TGTGCCAGCAGTTTATATGTTAGCGGGAGAACTAATGAGCAGTTCTTC.